This T cell receptor beta chain comes out of a study of siplizumab effects on memory and regulatory T cells. The study, taken as a whole, reports: It seemed that naive T cells were more diverse than memory cells and were major contributors to the alloresponse. In controls, 26.9% of mappable alloreactive CD4+ clones were Treg-derived on average, versus about 75% with siplizumab.

As concerns this clone: As yet, its antigen is unknown.

TCR templates numbering about 10^5 were assayed per sample. Sequencing was performed with immunoSEQ multiplex PCR; in TCRdb, only in-frame clones are kept and a portion is missing. The data contain about 50,000 clones, more than 85% of them singletons. Germline CDR1 reads SGHVS; CDR2 reads FQNEAQ. The CDR3 totals 15 residues. J lost 3 bases, V lost 5 bases, and 6 bases had no gene match. The rearrangement joins TRBV7-8 to TRBJ2-7, with 11 bases identical to TRBD1. Sequencing input: CD8+ T cells sorted from blood. The TCR sequence derives from a human donor in good health. For the CDR3, the DNA is TGTGCCAGCAGCCACCGGACAGGGGGCCTCTACGAGCAGTACTTC. It specifies CASSHRTGGLYEQYF.